The 11 T cell receptor beta chains below were found in one sample sequenced in a study of OX40 agonist ivuxolimab in advanced cancers. TCRdb keeps only in-frame clones here, not all; method: immunoSEQ multiplex PCR. This sample has about 66,000 clones; about 80% occur once, and the top ten carry roughly 4.1%. The sample was CD4+ or CD8+ T cells sorted from blood, taken in a trial of the OX40 agonist ivuxolimab. Source of these receptors: an adult with an advanced solid tumor such as melanoma, head and neck, liver or kidney cancer.

CDR3 loop: CASSVGTGVQADTQYF. CDR3 nucleotides: TGTGCCAGCAGCGTAGGGACAGGAGTTCAAGCAGATACGCAGTATTTT. The V call is TRBV9, the J call TRBJ2-3; 7 bases match TRBD1. Germline CDR1 reads SGDLS; CDR2 reads YYNGEE. V was pared by 0 bases and J by 4 bases, with 8 bases of the junction left unmatched. The CDR3 runs to 16 residues.

The chain has TRBV7-3 and TRBJ2-1, with D perhaps assigned TRBD1 or TRBD2 (6 bases each). The CDR3 is 13 residues long. The V and J ends lost 2 bases and 7 bases respectively, with 9 bases between them. Germline-derived CDR1 and CDR2 are SGHTA and FQGTGA. For the CDR3, the DNA is TGTGCCAGCAGCTTATCGGGGGCGAATGAGCAGTTCTTC. This codes for CASSLSGANEQFF.

The rearrangement uses TRBV7-2 and TRBJ1-4; D ambiguous. The CDR3 runs to 15 residues. The germline V gene encodes CDR1 SGHTA and CDR2 FQGNSA. V gave up 0 bases and J gave up 1 base, with 6 bases separating them. The CDR3 spells CASSLAQITNEKLFF. The DNA of the CDR3 is TGTGCCAGCAGCTTAGCACAGATAACTAATGAAAAACTGTTTTTT.

The chain recombines TRBV7-9 with TRBJ1-6; the D gene is possibly TRBD1 (6 bases). The CDR3 runs to 16 residues. V was shortened by 2 bases and J by 9 bases, with 17 bases between the two germline ends. CDR1 and CDR2 (germline): SEHNR, FQNEAQ (reference sequence). CDR3 in DNA: TGTGCCAGCAGCTTATGGGCCACAGGGAAAAGTTCACCCCTCCACTTT. It yields the protein CASSLWATGKSSPLHF.

This chain connects TRBV10-3 to TRBJ2-5; TRBD1 might be the D (5 bases). This CDR3 has 11 residues. CDR1 is ENHRY and CDR2 is SYGVKD in the germline V gene. Trimming stripped 5 bases from V and 7 bases from J, with 8 bases between. The CDR3 nucleotides read TGTGCCATCAGTAATACAGGGACCCAGTACTTC. This translates into CAISNTGTQYF.

The CDR3 region has the DNA TGTGCCAGCAGCCAAGATCTTGGCGGTGAACCCCTCCACTTT. It is translated as CASSQDLGGEPLHF. V is TRBV14 and J is TRBJ1-6, with D unclear. Germline lookup yields CDR1 SGHDN and CDR2 FVKESK. This CDR3 region has 14 residues. Deletions cut 0 bases from V and 12 bases from J, with 12 bases between.

This sequence joins TRBV25-1 and TRBJ1-1; no clear D gene. Trimming took off 3 bases at V and 2 bases at J, with 16 bases between the two ends. Germline V gene lookup returns CDR1 MGHDK and CDR2 SYGVNS. This CDR3 region has 16 residues. In nucleotides, the CDR3 is TGTGCCAGCAGTGACCACTTCTCGGTGGCAAACACTGAAGCTTTCTTT. It encodes CASSDHFSVANTEAFF. Based on the CDR3 plus reference TRBV25-1 and TRBJ1-1, the full variable domain is EADIYQTPRYLVIGTGKKITLECSQTMGHDKMYWYQQDPGMELHLIHYSYGVNSTEKGDLSSESTVSRIRTEHFPLTLESARPSHTSQYLCASSDHFSVANTEAFFGQGTRLTVV.

The chain links TRBV18 to TRBJ1-5; no clear D. The CDR3 has 13 residues. Trimming removed 3 bases at V and 5 bases at J, with 8 bases between. Germline CDR1 is KGHSH and CDR2 is LQKENI. In DNA, the CDR3 is TGTGCCAGCTCACCCGGGGTCGATCAGCCCCAGCATTTT. It specifies CASSPGVDQPQHF.

CDR3 protein: CASSLVRDRISGNTIYF. Here the CDR3 DNA reads TGTGCCAGCAGCTTAGTACGGGACAGGATATCTGGAAACACCATATATTTT. The chain is built from TRBV13 and TRBJ1-3; 8 bases match TRBD1. Germline V gene sequence: CDR1 PRHDT, CDR2 FYEKMQ (reference sequence). The CDR3 runs to 17 residues. J lost 1 base, V lost 1 base, and 6 bases had no gene match.

The rearrangement joins TRBV10-3 to TRBJ2-3, with TRBD2 identical over 11 bases. From germline, CDR1 is ENHRY and CDR2 SYGVKD. The CDR3 totals 14 residues. Germline trimming cut 2 bases from V and 11 bases from J; bases unmatched to any gene: 6. CDR3 DNA: TGTGCCATCAGTGAGAAGACTAGCGGGGACTGGCAGTATTTT. Translating gives CAISEKTSGDWQYF.

This clone occurred once. This chain links TRBV28 with TRBJ1-5; the match to TRBD1 covers 7 bases. Germline V CDR1 and CDR2: MDHEN, SYDVKM. This CDR3 is built from 15 residues. J gave up 2 bases and V 4 bases, and 5 bases lay outside the gene matches. CDR3 in amino acids: CASSSPTGGNQPQHF. Here the CDR3 DNA reads TGTGCCAGCAGTTCCCCCACAGGGGGCAATCAGCCCCAGCATTTT.